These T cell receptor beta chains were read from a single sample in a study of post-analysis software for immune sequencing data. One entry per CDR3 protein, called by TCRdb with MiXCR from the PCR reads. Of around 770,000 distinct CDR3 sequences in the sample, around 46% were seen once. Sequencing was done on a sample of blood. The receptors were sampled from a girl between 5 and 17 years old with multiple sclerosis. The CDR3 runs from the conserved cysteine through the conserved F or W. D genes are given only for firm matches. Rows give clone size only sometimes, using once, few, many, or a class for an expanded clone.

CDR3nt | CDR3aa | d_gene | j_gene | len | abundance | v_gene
TGTGCCAGCAGCCCCTCTCCCATTAGCGGGGCGAATGAGCAGTTCTTC | CASSPSPISGANEQFF | TRBD2 | TRBJ2-1 | 16 | NA | TRBV7-2
TGTGCCAGCAGCCGGACTAGCGGGAATCCCGGGGCCTACAATGAGCAGTTCTTC | CASSRTSGNPGAYNEQFF | TRBD2 | TRBJ2-1 | 18 | few | TRBV7-2
TGTGCCAGCAGCTTTATCGGGGCGTCTGAAGCTTTCTTT | CASSFIGASEAFF | NA | TRBJ1-1 | 13 | NA | TRBV7-8
TGTGCCAGCAGTTACTCGATAGGTGTGGGGCAAGGCTACACCTTC | CASSYSIGVGQGYTF | NA | TRBJ1-2 | 15 | NA | TRBV6-5
TGTGCCAGCAGCTTAGGCACGGGAGTGACGCATGAGCAGTACTTC | CASSLGTGVTHEQYF | NA | TRBJ2-7 | 15 | many | TRBV7-3
TGTGCCAGCAGCTTAACAGGGAGCTCCTACGAGCAGTACTTC | CASSLTGSSYEQYF | NA | TRBJ2-7 | 14 | many | TRBV5-1
TGTGCCAGCAGTTTATTCGGCGGAAATGAGCAGTTCTTC | CASSLFGGNEQFF | NA | TRBJ2-1 | 13 | few | TRBV27
TGCGCCAGCAGCTTGGAGGGACTAGCGGACCCTTCCGAGCAGTACTTC | CASSLEGLADPSEQYF | TRBD2 | TRBJ2-7 | 16 | NA | TRBV5-1
TGTGCCAGCAGTCCATATGGCCTCCTAGCGGGAGAGGCCCAGTGGACAGATACGCAGTATTTT | CASSPYGLLAGEAQWTDTQYF | TRBD2 | TRBJ2-3 | 21 | NA | TRBV27
TGTGCCAGCAGCCTCCCCCCGTTCTTC | CASSLPPFF | NA | TRBJ2-1 | 9 | NA | TRBV7-9
TGTGCCAGCAGTCCCAGGGGACAGGGAGGATCCTACGAGCAGTACTTC | CASSPRGQGGSYEQYF | TRBD1 | TRBJ2-7 | 16 | NA | TRBV6-5
TGTGCCAGCACCGTCCCCGCAGGGGGAATCTATGGCTACACCTTC | CASTVPAGGIYGYTF | TRBD1 | TRBJ1-2 | 15 | few | TRBV6-2/TRBV6-3
TGTGCCAGCAGCTTAAGTGAACAGAACTATGGCTACACCTTC | CASSLSEQNYGYTF | NA | TRBJ1-2 | 14 | NA | TRBV7-6
TGTGCCAGCAGCCCCACTAGCGGGAGGGACTACGAGCAGTACTTC | CASSPTSGRDYEQYF | TRBD2 | TRBJ2-7 | 15 | NA | TRBV7-9
TGTGCCACGGCCAAGGGATTATACAGGGTCGGAACTGAAGCTTTCTTT | CATAKGLYRVGTEAFF | NA | TRBJ1-1 | 16 | NA | TRBV6-5
TGTGCCAGCAGTAATTTAGCACCGGGACTAGCGGGAGTGGGGGAGCAGTTCTTC | CASSNLAPGLAGVGEQFF | TRBD2 | TRBJ2-1 | 18 | NA | TRBV28
TGCAGTGCGCGGACTAGCGGGATTGATACGCAGTATTTT | CSARTSGIDTQYF | TRBD2 | TRBJ2-3 | 13 | few | TRBV20-1
TGTGCCAGCAGTTACGGTCTAGAAGGGTTCTTC | CASSYGLEGFF | NA | TRBJ2-1 | 11 | NA | TRBV6-6
TGTGCCAGCTCCGCCTCCCGAGGGGCCAAAAACATTCAGTACTTC | CASSASRGAKNIQYF | NA | TRBJ2-4 | 15 | NA | TRBV6-1
TGCGCCAGCAGCTTAGATACAGGGAACGAGCAGTACTTC | CASSLDTGNEQYF | NA | TRBJ2-7 | 13 | many | TRBV5-1
TGTGCCAGCAGTTTTGGACAGGGCCCGAGCACTGAAGCTTTCTTT | CASSFGQGPSTEAFF | TRBD1 | TRBJ1-1 | 15 | NA | TRBV12-3/TRBV12-4
TGTGCCAGCAGCGTCGGGGCCCTCTCCTACGAGCAGTACTTC | CASSVGALSYEQYF | NA | TRBJ2-7 | 14 | NA | TRBV9
TGCAGCGCTATGGGACTAGCGGGAGTCTTGAACGAGCAGTACTTC | CSAMGLAGVLNEQYF | TRBD2 | TRBJ2-7 | 15 | NA | TRBV29-1
TGTGCCAGCAGCCACTGGGGGTTAGGCAGGGGGAGGACTGAAGCTTTCTTT | CASSHWGLGRGRTEAFF | TRBD1 | TRBJ1-1 | 17 | NA | TRBV12-3/TRBV12-4
TGCAGTGCTAGAGGCGCGCCTACCTACGAGCAGTACTTC | CSARGAPTYEQYF | NA | TRBJ2-7 | 13 | NA | TRBV20-1
TGCAGCGTCAAACCTAGGGGCAGGAACACTGAAGCTTTCTTT | CSVKPRGRNTEAFF | NA | TRBJ1-1 | 14 | few | TRBV29-1
TGTGCCAGCAGCTTTGGACTAGCGGGAGCCGGGGAGACCCAGTACTTC | CASSFGLAGAGETQYF | TRBD2 | TRBJ2-5 | 16 | NA | TRBV9
TGTGCCAGTAGTCCCACCCCTGGACAGAACTATGGCTACACCTTC | CASSPTPGQNYGYTF | NA | TRBJ1-2 | 15 | NA | TRBV19
TGTGCCAGCAGTTTTCGTGCAGGGGGCATCGAGCAGTACTTC | CASSFRAGGIEQYF | TRBD1 | TRBJ2-7 | 14 | few | TRBV12-3/TRBV12-4
TGCAGTGCAAGGCAGGACGGAACAACCAATGAGCAGTTCTTC | CSARQDGTTNEQFF | NA | TRBJ2-1 | 14 | NA | TRBV20-1
TGTGCCAGCAGTTACACTCGGGCTAGCGGGACCCCCTACGAGCAGTACTTC | CASSYTRASGTPYEQYF | TRBD2 | TRBJ2-7 | 17 | few | TRBV6-5
TGTGCCAGCAGCCCGGGGGGAGGGCCGTCTACGTACAATGAGCAGTTCTTC | CASSPGGGPSTYNEQFF | TRBD2 | TRBJ2-1 | 17 | many | TRBV27
TGTGCCAGCAGCCCATACTCCGGGGGCGTTAACACCGGGGAGCTGTTTTTT | CASSPYSGGVNTGELFF | NA | TRBJ2-2 | 17 | NA | TRBV9
TGTGCCACCAGTGGTGAAGCGCCTAACTATGGCTACACCTTC | CATSGEAPNYGYTF | NA | TRBJ1-2 | 14 | NA | TRBV24-1
TGTGCCAGCAGCGGAACAGGGATGGTAGAATATGAGCAGTTCTTC | CASSGTGMVEYEQFF | NA | TRBJ2-1 | 15 | few | TRBV12-3/TRBV12-4
TGTGCCAGCAGCGGCAGTCCTGGCTACACCTTC | CASSGSPGYTF | NA | TRBJ1-2 | 11 | NA | TRBV9
TGCAGCGTTGAAGATCCGAAAGAGGGACGGAGGCACGAGCAGTACTTC | CSVEDPKEGRRHEQYF | NA | TRBJ2-7 | 16 | few | TRBV29-1
TGTACCAGCAGTGAATTTTCGGGCTACACCTTC | CTSSEFSGYTF | NA | TRBJ1-2 | 11 | once | TRBV25-1
TGTGCCAGCAGCTTTCAAAGCGGGAGTCGGGAGACCCAGTACTTC | CASSFQSGSRETQYF | TRBD2 | TRBJ2-5 | 15 | many | TRBV7-9
TGCGCCAGCACCGGGACAGGGGATCGCACTGAAGCTTTCTTT | CASTGTGDRTEAFF | TRBD1 | TRBJ1-1 | 14 | NA | TRBV5-1
TGCAGTGCTCCGGGCCTAAGGCCCTACGAGCAGTACTTC | CSAPGLRPYEQYF | NA | TRBJ2-7 | 13 | NA | TRBV20-1
TGCAGTGCTAGAGATGAAACGTCAGGTGGGGGGACCTACGAGCAGTACTTC | CSARDETSGGGTYEQYF | NA | TRBJ2-7 | 17 | NA | TRBV20-1
TGTGCCAGCTCACCCCCGGCAGCGCATAACTATGGCTACACCTTC | CASSPPAAHNYGYTF | NA | TRBJ1-2 | 15 | NA | TRBV18
TGTGCCACCAGTGATTTGCGCGGGACAGGGGCGAACACCGGGGAGCTGTTTTTT | CATSDLRGTGANTGELFF | TRBD1 | TRBJ2-2 | 18 | NA | TRBV24-1
TGTGCCAGCACCCTTCACCTAGGGGGCAGAAACCAAGAGACCCAGTACTTC | CASTLHLGGRNQETQYF | TRBD1 | TRBJ2-5 | 17 | NA | TRBV12-3/TRBV12-4